The 6 T cell receptor beta chains below were found in one sample sequenced in a study of regulatory T cells in long-lasting Graves disease. Investigators prepared the TCR beta libraries by applying iRepertoire HTBI primers and Arm-PCR of CDR3 regions. TCRdb processed the multiplex PCR reads anew with MiXCR; each CDR3 protein has one entry. The repertoire holds hundreds of thousands of distinct CDR3 sequences, with roughly a sixth as singletons. The time point denotes: newly diagnosed GD, antithyroid drugs for less than 3 months. Construction of the TCR library relied on RNA isolated from PBMCs. The source was peripheral blood mononuclear cells (PBMCs), collected at new diagnosis, from a patient treated with antithyroid drugs. The source of these receptors is a female donor with Graves disease.

This clonotype was detected ten times or more. The CDR3 sequence is CSARVNSGGGAQETQYF. The CDR3 bases are TGCAGTGCTAGAGTGAACTCGGGCGGGGGGGCTCAAGAGACCCAGTACTTC. The rearrangement uses TRBV20-1 and TRBJ2-5, with 9 nucleotides matching TRBD2. Germline loops: CDR1 DFQATT, CDR2 SNEGSKA (reference sequence). CDR3 length equals 17 residues. V lost 1 base, J lost 2 bases, and 11 bases stayed unmatched.

This clonotype appeared many times. The chain recombines TRBV12-3 or TRBV12-4 with TRBJ1-6; D remains ambiguous. The CDR3 length is 13 residues. V was trimmed by 5 bases and J by 8 bases, leaving 10 bases between them. In DNA, the CDR3 is TGTGCCAGCAGTCTCGCAGGTTATTCACCCCTCCACTTT. Translated, it gives CASSLAGYSPLHF.

At least ten counts were recorded for this clonotype. The J gene is TRBJ1-5, the V gene TRBV5-6, with a tentative D call TRBD1 (5 bases). Germline V gene data show CDR1 as SGHDT and CDR2 as YYEEEE. V dropped 3 bases and J dropped 4 bases, with 17 bases sitting between them. This CDR3 region has 16 residues. In nucleotides, the CDR3 is TGTGCCAGCAGCTCAACCGGGACGGTTGGGAATCAGCCCCAGCATTTT. Residues: CASSSTGTVGNQPQHF. The full variable domain, its missing parts supplied by reference TRBV5-6 and TRBJ1-5, is DAGVTQSPTHLIKTRGQQVTLRCSPKSGHDTVSWYQQALGQGPQFIFQYYEEEERQRGNFPDRFSGHQFPNYSSELNVNALLLGDSALYLCASSSTGTVGNQPQHFGDGTRLSIL.

At least ten counts were recorded for this clonotype. The chain uses TRBV2 and TRBJ1-5; maybe TRBD1 (6 bases). The CDR3 has 17 amino acids. Germline V gene lookup returns CDR1 SNHLY and CDR2 FYNNEI. V lost 5 bases and J lost 4, with 21 bases in between. CDR3 amino acids: CASSLDRHVGRNQPQHF. The CDR3 DNA follows: TGTGCCAGCAGTCTAGACAGGCATGTTGGACGTAATCAGCCCCAGCATTTT.

This clonotype was seen at least ten times. The chain carries TRBV12-3 or TRBV12-4 and TRBJ2-1; D might be TRBD1 (5 bases). Trimming removed 5 bases from V and 6 bases from J, with 11 bases in between. The CDR3 runs to 13 residues. For the CDR3, the DNA is TGTGCCAGCAGTCCCCAACAGGCCAATGAGCAGTTCTTC. Amino acids: CASSPQQANEQFF.

This clonotype was seen only a few times. J is TRBJ1-3 and V is TRBV5-5; D unresolved. The CDR3 totals 12 residues. Germline assignment: CDR1 SGHKS and CDR2 YYEKEE (reference sequence). The V end lost 3 bases, the J end lost 3 bases, and 4 bases lay between the germline ends. The CDR3 reads CASSSGGNTIYF. CDR3 DNA sequence: TGTGCCAGCAGCTCAGGTGGAAACACCATATATTTT.